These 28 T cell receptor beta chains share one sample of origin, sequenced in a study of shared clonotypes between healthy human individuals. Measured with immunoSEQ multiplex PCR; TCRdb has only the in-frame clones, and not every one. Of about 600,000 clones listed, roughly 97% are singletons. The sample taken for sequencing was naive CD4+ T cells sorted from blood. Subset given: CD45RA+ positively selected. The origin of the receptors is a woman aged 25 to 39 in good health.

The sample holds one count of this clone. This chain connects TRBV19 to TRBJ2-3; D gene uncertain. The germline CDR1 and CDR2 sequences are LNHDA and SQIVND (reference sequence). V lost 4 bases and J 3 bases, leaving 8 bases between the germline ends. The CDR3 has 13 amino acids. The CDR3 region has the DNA TGTGCCAGTAGTAGCTCTCTGACAGATACGCAGTATTTT. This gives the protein CASSSSLTDTQYF.

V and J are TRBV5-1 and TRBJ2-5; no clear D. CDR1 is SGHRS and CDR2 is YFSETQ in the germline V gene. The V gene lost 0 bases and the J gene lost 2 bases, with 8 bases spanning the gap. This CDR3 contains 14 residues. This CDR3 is CASSLGIGQETQYF. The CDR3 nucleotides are TGCGCCAGCAGCTTGGGGATAGGGCAAGAGACCCAGTACTTC. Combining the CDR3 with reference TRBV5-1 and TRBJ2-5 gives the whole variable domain KAGVTQTPRYLIKTRGQQVTLSCSPISGHRSVSWYQQTPGQGLQFLFEYFSETQRNKGNFPGRFSGRQFSNSRSEMNVSTLELGDSALYLCASSLGIGQETQYFGPGTRLLVL.

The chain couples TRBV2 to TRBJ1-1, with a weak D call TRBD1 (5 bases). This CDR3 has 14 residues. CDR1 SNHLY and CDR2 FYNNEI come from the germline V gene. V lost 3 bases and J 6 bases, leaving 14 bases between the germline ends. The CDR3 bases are TGTGCCAGCAGTGATTTGTTCTTAGGGGCTGAAGCTTTCTTT. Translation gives CASSDLFLGAEAFF.

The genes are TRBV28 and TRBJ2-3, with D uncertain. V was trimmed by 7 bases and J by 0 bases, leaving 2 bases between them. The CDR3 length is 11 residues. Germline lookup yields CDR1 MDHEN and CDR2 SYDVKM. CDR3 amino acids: CASKSTDTQYF. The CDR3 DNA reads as TGTGCCAGCAAAAGCACAGATACGCAGTATTTT.

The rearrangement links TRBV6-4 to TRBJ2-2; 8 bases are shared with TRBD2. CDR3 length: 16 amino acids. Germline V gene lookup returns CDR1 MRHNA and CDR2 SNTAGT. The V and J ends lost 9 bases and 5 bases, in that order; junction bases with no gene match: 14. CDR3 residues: CASTLREGRWTGELFF. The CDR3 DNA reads TGTGCCAGTACTCTACGGGAGGGCCGGTGGACCGGGGAGCTGTTTTTT.

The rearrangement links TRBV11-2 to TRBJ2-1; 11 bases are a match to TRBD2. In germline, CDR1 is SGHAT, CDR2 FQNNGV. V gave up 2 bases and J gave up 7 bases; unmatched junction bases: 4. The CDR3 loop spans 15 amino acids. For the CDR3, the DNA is TGTGCCAGCAGCTTAACTAGCGGGAGTTTGAATGAGCAGTTCTTC. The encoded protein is CASSLTSGSLNEQFF.

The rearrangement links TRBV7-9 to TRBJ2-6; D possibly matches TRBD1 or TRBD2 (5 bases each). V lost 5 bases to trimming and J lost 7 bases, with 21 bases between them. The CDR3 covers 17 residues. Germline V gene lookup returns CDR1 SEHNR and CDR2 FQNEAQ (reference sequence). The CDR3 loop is CASSLAVGASIANVLTF. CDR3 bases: TGTGCCAGCAGCCTGGCAGTCGGGGCTTCAATAGCCAACGTCCTGACTTTC.

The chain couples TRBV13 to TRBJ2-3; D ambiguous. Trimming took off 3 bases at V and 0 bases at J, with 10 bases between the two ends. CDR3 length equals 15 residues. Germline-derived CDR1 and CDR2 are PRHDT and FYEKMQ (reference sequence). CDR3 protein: CASSFYVTSTDTQYF. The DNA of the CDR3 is TGTGCCAGCAGCTTCTACGTAACTAGCACAGATACGCAGTATTTT.

In DNA form, the CDR3 reads TGTGCCATCAGTGAGTCGATTATTAATCAGCCCCAGCATTTT. This codes for CAISESIINQPQHF. V and J are TRBV10-3 and TRBJ1-5; D is ambiguous. Germline V gene lookup returns CDR1 ENHRY and CDR2 SYGVKD. The length of the CDR3 is 14 residues. V was cut by 0 bases and J by 4 bases, with 7 bases left in between.

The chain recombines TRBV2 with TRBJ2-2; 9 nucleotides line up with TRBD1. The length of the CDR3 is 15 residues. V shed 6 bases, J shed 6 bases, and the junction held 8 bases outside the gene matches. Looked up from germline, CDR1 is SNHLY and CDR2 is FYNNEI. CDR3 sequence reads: CASRKQGAPPGELFF. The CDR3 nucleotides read TGTGCCAGCAGGAAACAGGGGGCGCCCCCCGGGGAGCTGTTTTTT.

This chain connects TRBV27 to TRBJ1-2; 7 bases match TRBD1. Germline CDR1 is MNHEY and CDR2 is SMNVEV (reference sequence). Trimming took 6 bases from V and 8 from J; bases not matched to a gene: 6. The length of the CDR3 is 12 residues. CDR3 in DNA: TGTGCCAGCAGCGGCCCGGACAGGGGCTACACCTTC. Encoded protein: CASSGPDRGYTF.

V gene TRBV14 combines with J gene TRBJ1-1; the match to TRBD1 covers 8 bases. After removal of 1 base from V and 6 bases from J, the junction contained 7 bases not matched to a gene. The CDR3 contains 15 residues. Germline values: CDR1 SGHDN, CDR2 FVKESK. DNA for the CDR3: TGTGCCAGCAGCCAAGTCCGGACAGGGTACCCTGAAGCTTTCTTT. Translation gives CASSQVRTGYPEAFF.

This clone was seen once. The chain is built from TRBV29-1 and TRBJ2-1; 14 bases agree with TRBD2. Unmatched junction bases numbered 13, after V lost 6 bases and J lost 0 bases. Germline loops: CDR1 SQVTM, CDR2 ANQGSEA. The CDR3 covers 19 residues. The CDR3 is CSVEPGLAGVGSSYNEQFF. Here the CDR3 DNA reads TGCAGCGTCGAACCGGGACTAGCGGGAGTAGGCAGCTCCTACAATGAGCAGTTCTTC.

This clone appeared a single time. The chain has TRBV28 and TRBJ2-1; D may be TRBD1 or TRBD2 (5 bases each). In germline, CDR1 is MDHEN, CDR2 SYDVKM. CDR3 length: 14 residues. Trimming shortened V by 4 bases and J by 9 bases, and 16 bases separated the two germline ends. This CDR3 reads CASSSVVAGTEQFF. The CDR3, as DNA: TGTGCCAGCAGTTCCGTCGTGGCAGGGACTGAGCAGTTCTTC.

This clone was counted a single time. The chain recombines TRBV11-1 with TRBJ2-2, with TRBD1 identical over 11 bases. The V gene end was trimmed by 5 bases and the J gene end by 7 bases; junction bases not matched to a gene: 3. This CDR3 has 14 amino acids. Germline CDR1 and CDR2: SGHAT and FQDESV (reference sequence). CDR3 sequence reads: CASSAGQGVGELFF. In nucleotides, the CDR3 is TGTGCCAGCAGCGCGGGACAGGGGGTCGGGGAGCTGTTTTTT.

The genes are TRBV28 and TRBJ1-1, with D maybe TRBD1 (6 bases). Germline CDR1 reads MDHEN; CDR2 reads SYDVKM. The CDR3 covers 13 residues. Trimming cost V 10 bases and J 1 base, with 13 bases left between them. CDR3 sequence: CATSRGQNTEAFF. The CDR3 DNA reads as TGTGCCACATCCAGGGGCCAGAACACTGAAGCTTTCTTT.

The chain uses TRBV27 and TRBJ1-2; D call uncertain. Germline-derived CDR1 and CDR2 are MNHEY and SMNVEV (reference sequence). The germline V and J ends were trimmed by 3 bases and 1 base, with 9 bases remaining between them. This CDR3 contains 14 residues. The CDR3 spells CASSFKANNYGYTF. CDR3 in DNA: TGTGCCAGCAGTTTCAAGGCAAATAACTATGGCTACACCTTC.

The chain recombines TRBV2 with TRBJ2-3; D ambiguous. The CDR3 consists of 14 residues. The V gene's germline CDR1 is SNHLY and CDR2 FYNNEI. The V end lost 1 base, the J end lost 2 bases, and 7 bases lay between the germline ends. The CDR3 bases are TGTGCCAGCAGTGAAGGGGTCCTCACAGATACGCAGTATTTT. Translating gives CASSEGVLTDTQYF.

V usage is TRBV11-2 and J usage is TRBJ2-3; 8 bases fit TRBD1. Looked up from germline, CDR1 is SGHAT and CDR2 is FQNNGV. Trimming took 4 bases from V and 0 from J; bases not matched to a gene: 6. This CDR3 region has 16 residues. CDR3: CASSSYRGASTDTQYF. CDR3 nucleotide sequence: TGTGCCAGCAGCTCATACAGGGGGGCCAGCACAGATACGCAGTATTTT.

The CDR3, as DNA: TGTGCCAGCAGCACCCGGAATCTTGGGGCCCCCGGTGGGACCGGGGAGCTGTTTTTT. Translation: CASSTRNLGAPGGTGELFF. The chain employs TRBV11-2 and TRBJ2-2, with a possible D match to TRBD1 (5 bases). Per the germline V gene, CDR1 is SGHAT and CDR2 is FQNNGV. Trimming pared 5 bases from V and 5 bases from J, leaving 27 bases between. The CDR3 covers 19 residues. The full variable domain, in which reference TRBV11-2 and TRBJ2-2 provide the parts outside the CDR3, is EAGVAQSPRYKIIEKRQSVAFWCNPISGHATLYWYQQILGQGPKLLIQFQNNGVVDDSQLPKDRFSAERLKGVDSTLKIQPAKLEDSAVYLCASSTRNLGAPGGTGELFFGEGSRLTVL.

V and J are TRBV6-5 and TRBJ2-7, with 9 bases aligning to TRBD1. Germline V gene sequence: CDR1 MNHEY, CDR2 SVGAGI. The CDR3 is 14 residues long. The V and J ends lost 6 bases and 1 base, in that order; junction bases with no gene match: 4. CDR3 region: CASRPGTGSYEQYF. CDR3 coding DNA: TGTGCCAGCAGGCCCGGGACAGGGTCCTACGAGCAGTACTTC.

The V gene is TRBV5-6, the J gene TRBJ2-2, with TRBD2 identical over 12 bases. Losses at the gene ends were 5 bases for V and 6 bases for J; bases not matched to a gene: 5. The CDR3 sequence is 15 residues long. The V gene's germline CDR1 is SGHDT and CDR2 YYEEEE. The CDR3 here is CASRQTSGSAGELFF. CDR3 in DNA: TGTGCCAGCAGGCAGACTAGCGGGAGTGCCGGGGAGCTGTTTTTT.

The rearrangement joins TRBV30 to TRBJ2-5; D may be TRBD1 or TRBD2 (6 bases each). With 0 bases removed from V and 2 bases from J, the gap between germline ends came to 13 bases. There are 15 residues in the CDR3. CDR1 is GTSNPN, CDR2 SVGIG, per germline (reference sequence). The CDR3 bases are TGTGCCTGGAGTGTTAGGGGGAGGAGGCAAGAGACCCAGTACTTC. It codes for CAWSVRGRRQETQYF.

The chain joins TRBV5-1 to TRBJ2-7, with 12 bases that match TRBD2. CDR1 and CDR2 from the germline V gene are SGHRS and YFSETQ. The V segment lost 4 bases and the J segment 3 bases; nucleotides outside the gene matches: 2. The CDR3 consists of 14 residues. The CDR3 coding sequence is TGCGCCAGCAGCCGGACTAGCGGGAACTACGAGCAGTACTTC. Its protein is CASSRTSGNYEQYF.

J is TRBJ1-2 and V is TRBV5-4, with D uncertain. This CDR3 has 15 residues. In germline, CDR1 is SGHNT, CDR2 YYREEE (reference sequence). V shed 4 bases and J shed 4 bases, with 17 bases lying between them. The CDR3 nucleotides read TGTGCCAGCAGCCCGGACGGGTTCATGGCCTATGGCTACACCTTC. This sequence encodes CASSPDGFMAYGYTF.

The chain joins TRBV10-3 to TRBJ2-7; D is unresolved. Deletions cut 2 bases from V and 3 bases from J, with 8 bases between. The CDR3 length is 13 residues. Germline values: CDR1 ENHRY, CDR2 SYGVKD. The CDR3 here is CAISETPNYEQYF. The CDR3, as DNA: TGTGCCATCAGTGAGACGCCGAACTACGAGCAGTACTTC.

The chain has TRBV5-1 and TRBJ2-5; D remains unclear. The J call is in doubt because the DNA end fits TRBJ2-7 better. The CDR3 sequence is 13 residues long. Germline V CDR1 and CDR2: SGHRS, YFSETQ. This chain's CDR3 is CASSLGVGYEQYF. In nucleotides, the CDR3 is TGCGCCAGCAGCTTGGGAGTGGGCTACGAGCAGTACTTC.

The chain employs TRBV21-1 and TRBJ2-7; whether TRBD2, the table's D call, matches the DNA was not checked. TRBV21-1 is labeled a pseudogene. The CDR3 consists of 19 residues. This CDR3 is CASSKALRWREGGRSEQYF. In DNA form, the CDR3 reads TGTGCCAGCAGCAAAGCCCTCCGATGGCGGGAGGGGGGCAGGAGCGAGCAGTACTTC.